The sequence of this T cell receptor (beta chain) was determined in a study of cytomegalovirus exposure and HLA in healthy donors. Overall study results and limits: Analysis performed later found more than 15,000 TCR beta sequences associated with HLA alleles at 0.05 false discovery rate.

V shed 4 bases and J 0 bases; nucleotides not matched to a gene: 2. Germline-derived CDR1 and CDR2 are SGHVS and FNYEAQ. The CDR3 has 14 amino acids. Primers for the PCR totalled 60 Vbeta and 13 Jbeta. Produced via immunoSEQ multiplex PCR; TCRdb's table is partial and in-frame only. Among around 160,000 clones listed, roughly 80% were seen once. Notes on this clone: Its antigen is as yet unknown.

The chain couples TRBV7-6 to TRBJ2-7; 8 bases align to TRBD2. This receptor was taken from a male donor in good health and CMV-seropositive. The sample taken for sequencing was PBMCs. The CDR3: CASSSGGVSYEQYF. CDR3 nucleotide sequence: TGTGCCAGCAGCTCCGGGGGGGTCTCCTACGAGCAGTACTTC.